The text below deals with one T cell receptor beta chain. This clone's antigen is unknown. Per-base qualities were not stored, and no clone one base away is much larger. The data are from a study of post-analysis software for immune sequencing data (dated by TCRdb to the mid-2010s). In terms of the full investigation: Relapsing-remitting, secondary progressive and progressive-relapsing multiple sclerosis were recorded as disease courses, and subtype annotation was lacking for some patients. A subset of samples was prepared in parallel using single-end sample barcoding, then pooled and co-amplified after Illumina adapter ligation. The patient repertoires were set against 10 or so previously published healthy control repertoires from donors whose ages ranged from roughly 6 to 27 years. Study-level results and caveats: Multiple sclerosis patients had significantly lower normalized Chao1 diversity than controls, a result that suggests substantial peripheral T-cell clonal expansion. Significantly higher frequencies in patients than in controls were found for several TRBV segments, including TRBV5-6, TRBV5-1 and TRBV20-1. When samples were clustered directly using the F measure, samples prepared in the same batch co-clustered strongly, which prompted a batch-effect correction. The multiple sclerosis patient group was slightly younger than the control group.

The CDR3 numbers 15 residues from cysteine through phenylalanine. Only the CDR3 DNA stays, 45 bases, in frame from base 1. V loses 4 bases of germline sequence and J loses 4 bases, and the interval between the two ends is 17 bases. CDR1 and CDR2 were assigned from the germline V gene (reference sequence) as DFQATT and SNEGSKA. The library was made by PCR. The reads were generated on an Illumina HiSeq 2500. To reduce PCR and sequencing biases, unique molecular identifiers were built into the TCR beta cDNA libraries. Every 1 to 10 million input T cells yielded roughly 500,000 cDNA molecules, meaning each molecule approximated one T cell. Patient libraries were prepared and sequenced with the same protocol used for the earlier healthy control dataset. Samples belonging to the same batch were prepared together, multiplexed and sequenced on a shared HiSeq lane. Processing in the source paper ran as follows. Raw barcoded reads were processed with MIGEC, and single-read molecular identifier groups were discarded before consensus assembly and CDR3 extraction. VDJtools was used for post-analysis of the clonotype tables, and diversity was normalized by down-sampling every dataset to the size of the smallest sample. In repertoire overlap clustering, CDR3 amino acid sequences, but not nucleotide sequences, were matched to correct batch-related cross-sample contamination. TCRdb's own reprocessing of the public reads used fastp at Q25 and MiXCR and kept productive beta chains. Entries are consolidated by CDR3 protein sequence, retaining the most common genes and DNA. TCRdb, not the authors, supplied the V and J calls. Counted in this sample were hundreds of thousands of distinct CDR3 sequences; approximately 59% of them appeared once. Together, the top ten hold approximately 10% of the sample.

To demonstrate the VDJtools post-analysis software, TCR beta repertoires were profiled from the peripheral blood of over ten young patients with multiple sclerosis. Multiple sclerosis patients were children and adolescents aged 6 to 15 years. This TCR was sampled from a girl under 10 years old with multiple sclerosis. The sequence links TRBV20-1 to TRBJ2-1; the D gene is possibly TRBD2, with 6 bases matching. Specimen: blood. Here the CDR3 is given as CSAIGGGTLYNEQFF. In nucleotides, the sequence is TGCAGTGCTATCGGTGGCGGGACCCTTTACAATGAGCAGTTCTTC.